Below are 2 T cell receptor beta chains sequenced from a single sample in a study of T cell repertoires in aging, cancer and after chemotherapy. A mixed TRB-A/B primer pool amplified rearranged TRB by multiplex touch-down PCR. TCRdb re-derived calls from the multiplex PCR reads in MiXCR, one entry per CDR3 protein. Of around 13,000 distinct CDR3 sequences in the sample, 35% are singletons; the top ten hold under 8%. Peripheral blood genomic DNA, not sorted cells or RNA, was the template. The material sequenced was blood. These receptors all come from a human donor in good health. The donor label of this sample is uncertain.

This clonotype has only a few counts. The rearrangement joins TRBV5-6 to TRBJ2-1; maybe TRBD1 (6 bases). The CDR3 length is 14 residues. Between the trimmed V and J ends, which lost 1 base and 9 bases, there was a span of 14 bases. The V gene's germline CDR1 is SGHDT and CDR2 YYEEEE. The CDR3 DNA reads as TGTGCCAGCAGCTTGTCCGCAGGGGCGGTTGAGCAGTTCTTC. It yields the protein CASSLSAGAVEQFF.

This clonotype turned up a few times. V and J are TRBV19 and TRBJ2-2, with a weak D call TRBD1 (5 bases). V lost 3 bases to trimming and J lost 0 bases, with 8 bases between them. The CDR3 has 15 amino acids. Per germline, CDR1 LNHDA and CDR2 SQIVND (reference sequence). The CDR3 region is CASSIGASNTGELFF. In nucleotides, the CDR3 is TGTGCCAGTAGTATTGGGGCTTCGAACACCGGGGAGCTGTTTTTT.